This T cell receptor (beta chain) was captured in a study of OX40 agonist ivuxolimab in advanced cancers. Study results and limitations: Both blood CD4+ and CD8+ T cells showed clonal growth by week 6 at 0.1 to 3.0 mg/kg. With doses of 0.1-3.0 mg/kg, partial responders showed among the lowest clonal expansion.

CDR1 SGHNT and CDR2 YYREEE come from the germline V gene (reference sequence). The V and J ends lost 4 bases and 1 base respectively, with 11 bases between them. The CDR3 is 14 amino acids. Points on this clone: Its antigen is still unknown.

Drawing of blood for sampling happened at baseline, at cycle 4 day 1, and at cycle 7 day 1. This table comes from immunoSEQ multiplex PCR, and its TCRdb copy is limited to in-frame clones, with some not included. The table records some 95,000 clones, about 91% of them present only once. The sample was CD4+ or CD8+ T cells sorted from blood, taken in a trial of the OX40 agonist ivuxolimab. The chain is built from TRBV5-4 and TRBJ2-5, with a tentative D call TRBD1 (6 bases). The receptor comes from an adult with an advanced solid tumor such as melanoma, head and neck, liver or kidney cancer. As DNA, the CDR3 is TGTGCCAGCAGCCAGGGACAATCCCAAGAGACCCAGTACTTC. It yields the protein CASSQGQSQETQYF.